The rows below give T cell receptor beta chains drawn from one sample of a study of OX40 agonist ivuxolimab in advanced cancers. Generated by immunoSEQ multiplex PCR, the TCRdb table keeps only in-frame clones and is missing some. Here the sample spans about 90,000 clones, 75% to 90% being singletons. The input for sequencing was CD4+ or CD8+ T cells sorted from blood, taken in a trial of the OX40 agonist ivuxolimab. Every receptor here comes from an adult with an advanced solid tumor such as melanoma, head and neck, liver or kidney cancer. Each CDR3 is given with its conserved first and last residue. Each record gives: D gene, J gene, clone size, V gene, CDR3 DNA, CDR3 protein. A D gene is named only where the DNA matches it firmly. Size tells how often a clone was seen (once, few, many) or the class of an expanded clone, and some rows leave it out.

>.|TRBJ2-6|.|TRBV19
TGTGCCAGTAGTTCGTGGGGGGTCCCTGGGGCCAACGTCCTGACTTTC
CASSSWGVPGANVLTF
>TRBD1|TRBJ2-3|.|TRBV5-1
TGCGCCAGCAACCATCGGGACAGCCCCACAGATACGCAGTATTTT
CASNHRDSPTDTQYF
>TRBD2|TRBJ2-5|.|TRBV7-8
TGTGCCAGTGGGGTTCCAGGGGCGCATAGCGGGAGGGCCGGGGAGACCCAGTACTTC
CASGVPGAHSGRAGETQYF
>TRBD1|TRBJ1-3|.|TRBV10-3
TGTGCCATCAGCACAGGGGGCGCTGGAAACACCATATATTTT
CAISTGGAGNTIYF
>TRBD1|TRBJ1-2|.|TRBV18
TGTGCCAGCTCACCACCGCAGGACAGGGTGGGTGGCTACACCTTC
CASSPPQDRVGGYTF
>TRBD2|TRBJ2-7|.|TRBV5-1
TGCGCCAGCAGCTTGGAACCTAGCGGGAGGGGTGGCGAGCAGTACTTC
CASSLEPSGRGGEQYF
>.|TRBJ1-2|once|TRBV28
TGTGCCAGCAGACCAGGGTCAACCTATGGCTACACCTTC
CASRPGSTYGYTF
>TRBD1|TRBJ1-3|.|TRBV27
TGTGCCAGCAAAAGGACAGGGACGTTTGCTGGAAACACCATATATTTT
CASKRTGTFAGNTIYF
>.|TRBJ1-4|.|TRBV6-6
TGTGCCAGCAGTTACCCGCCTCACTTAGGGGAAAAACTGTTTTTT
CASSYPPHLGEKLFF
>.|TRBJ1-1|.|TRBV4-3
TGCGCCAGCAGTAAGGGTTCGTTTCGAGCTGAAGCTTTCTTT
CASSKGSFRAEAFF
>TRBD1|TRBJ2-1|.|TRBV11-3
TGTGCCAGCAGAGCCGGGACAGGGCACTCCTACAATGAGCAGTTCTTC
CASRAGTGHSYNEQFF
>TRBD1|TRBJ1-1|.|TRBV19
TGTGCCAGTAGTATAGAAAGGACAGGGAGTGAAGCTTTCTTT
CASSIERTGSEAFF
>.|TRBJ2-1|.|TRBV7-2
TGTGCCAGCAGCCCCGAGATTAATGAGCAGTTCTTC
CASSPEINEQFF
>TRBD1|TRBJ1-2|few|TRBV28
TGTGCCAGCAGGGGGACAGGAGCCTCCTATGGCTACACCTTC
CASRGTGASYGYTF
>.|TRBJ1-1|once|TRBV15
TGTGCCACCAGCAGAGAGGGGGCTAGGAACACTGAAGCTTTCTTT
CATSREGARNTEAFF
>.|TRBJ1-1|.|TRBV5-4
TGTGCCAGCAGCTTGGAACCTCAGAACACTGAAGCTTTCTTT
CASSLEPQNTEAFF
>TRBD2|TRBJ2-6|.|TRBV4-3
TGCGCCAGCAGCCACCTAGCGGGACTCTCTGGGGCCAACGTCCTGACTTTC
CASSHLAGLSGANVLTF
>.|TRBJ2-1|.|TRBV2
TGTGCCAGCAGTGTCGGGGGCGGCAATGAGCAGTTCTTC
CASSVGGGNEQFF
>.|TRBJ1-5|.|TRBV19
TGTGCCAGTAGTACCTCCCCCCAGCCCCAGCATTTT
CASSTSPQPQHF
>.|TRBJ2-6|.|TRBV5-1
TGCGCCAGCAGTCCAGGACCTGGGGCCAACGTCCTGACTTTC
CASSPGPGANVLTF
>.|TRBJ2-1|.|TRBV5-1
TGCGCCAGCAGCTTGGTGGTTGCTTTCGAGCAGTTCTTC
CASSLVVAFEQFF
>TRBD2|TRBJ2-5|.|TRBV7-9
TGTGCCAGCAGCCCCCCCTGGACTAGCGGGATAATAGAGACCCAGTACTTC
CASSPPWTSGIIETQYF
>.|TRBJ2-3|.|TRBV11-2
TGTGCCAGCAGCTTAGTCCGGGATACGCAGTATTTT
CASSLVRDTQYF
>TRBD1|TRBJ1-3|.|TRBV5-1
TGCGCCAGCAGCTTGACGGCGGGACAGTCTGGAAACACCATATATTTT
CASSLTAGQSGNTIYF